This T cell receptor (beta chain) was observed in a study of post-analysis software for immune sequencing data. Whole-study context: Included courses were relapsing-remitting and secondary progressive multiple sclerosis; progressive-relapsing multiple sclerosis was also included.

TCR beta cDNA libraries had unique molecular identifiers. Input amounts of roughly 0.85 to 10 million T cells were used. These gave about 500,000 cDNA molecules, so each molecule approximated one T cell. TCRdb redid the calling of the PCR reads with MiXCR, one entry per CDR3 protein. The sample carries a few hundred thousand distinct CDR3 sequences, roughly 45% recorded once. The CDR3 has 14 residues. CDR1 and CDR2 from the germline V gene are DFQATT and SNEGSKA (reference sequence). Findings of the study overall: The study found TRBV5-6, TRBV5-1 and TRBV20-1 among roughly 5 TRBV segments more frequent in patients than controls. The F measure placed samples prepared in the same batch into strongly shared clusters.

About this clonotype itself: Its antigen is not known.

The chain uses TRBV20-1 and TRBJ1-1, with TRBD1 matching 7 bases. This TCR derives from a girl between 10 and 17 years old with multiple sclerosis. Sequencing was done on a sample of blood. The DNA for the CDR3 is TGCACCATCACCGCGGGACAGACGAACACTGAAGCTTTCTTT. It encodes CTITAGQTNTEAFF.